The 11 T cell receptor beta chains given below trace back to one sample, sequenced in a study of blood T cell repertoires in COVID-19. The data were produced by immunoSEQ multiplex PCR, yet TCRdb's version contains in-frame clones alone and is incomplete. The repertoire consists of under 150,000 clones, with around 90% occurring once and the leading ten covering roughly 4.4%. The source material was peripheral blood. These receptor sequences come from a woman aged 45-60 years with acute or convalescent COVID-19.

The J gene is TRBJ2-1, the V gene TRBV2, with D perhaps TRBD2 (5 bases). Germline V CDR1 and CDR2: SNHLY, FYNNEI. Trimming pared 4 bases from V and 8 bases from J, leaving 12 bases between. The CDR3 has 13 residues. The CDR3 protein is CASSVRRGDEQFF. CDR3 nucleotide sequence: TGTGCCAGCAGTGTTCGACGGGGAGATGAGCAGTTCTTC.

The chain is built from TRBV11-2 and TRBJ1-2; 8 nucleotides line up with TRBD1. This CDR3 region has 15 residues. Germline assignment: CDR1 SGHAT and CDR2 FQNNGV. After removal of 1 base from V and 3 bases from J, the junction contained 4 bases not matched to a gene. The CDR3 here is CASSLVPGGDYGYTF. CDR3 DNA sequence: TGTGCCAGCAGCTTAGTACCAGGGGGCGACTATGGCTACACCTTC.

This clone has a single count. In DNA form, the CDR3 reads TGTGCCAGCAGTGTTGGGGGAACAGGGACTAGTGTGACCCAGTACTTC. Encoded protein: CASSVGGTGTSVTQYF. The V call is TRBV2, the J call TRBJ2-5, with 8 bases identical to TRBD2. Germline-derived CDR1 and CDR2 are SNHLY and FYNNEI. CDR3 size: 16 residues. V was pared by 4 bases and J by 7 bases, with 14 bases of the junction left unmatched.

V usage is TRBV30 and J usage is TRBJ2-5, with unresolved D. The CDR3 sequence is 13 residues long. The ends were cut back, 1 base at V and 4 bases at J, with 10 bases in the middle. From germline, CDR1 is GTSNPN and CDR2 SVGIG (reference sequence). This CDR3 is CAWSGSSVETQYF. The DNA for the CDR3 is TGTGCCTGGAGTGGGAGTTCAGTAGAGACCCAGTACTTC.

The rearrangement links TRBV5-1 to TRBJ2-7, with D maybe TRBD1 (5 bases). The germline gives CDR1 SGHRS, CDR2 YFSETQ. This CDR3 is built from 12 residues. V was shortened by 4 bases and J by 6 bases, with 11 bases between the two germline ends. CDR3 amino acids: CASSPGIAEQYF. The CDR3 nucleotides are TGCGCCAGCAGCCCAGGGATAGCCGAGCAGTACTTC.

The chain carries TRBV18 and TRBJ1-2, with D perhaps TRBD1 (5 bases). V lost 4 bases and J lost 4, with 10 bases in between. This CDR3 region has 13 residues. Germline CDR1 and CDR2: KGHSH and LQKENI. In DNA form, the CDR3 reads TGTGCCAGCTCACAAGGGGTACTCTATGGCTACACCTTC. It codes for CASSQGVLYGYTF.

The chain combines TRBV19 with TRBJ1-5; 8 nucleotides align to TRBD1. CDR1 and CDR2 (germline): LNHDA, SQIVND (reference sequence). The trim removed 7 bases at V and 6 bases at J, leaving 11 bases unmatched. This CDR3 region has 15 residues. The CDR3 here is CASTVGRGLGQPQHF. CDR3 DNA: TGTGCCAGTACGGTGGGCAGGGGGCTCGGTCAGCCCCAGCATTTT.

The chain is built from TRBV28 and TRBJ1-1; no definite D call. The V end was cut by 4 bases, the J end by 0 bases, with 9 bases between. CDR1 is MDHEN, CDR2 SYDVKM, per germline. CDR3 length: 14 residues. CDR3 sequence (DNA): TGTGCCAGCAGTTCGGCGGATCTGAACACTGAAGCTTTCTTT. Translation gives CASSSADLNTEAFF.

The CDR3 DNA reads as TGTGCCAGCTCTCCGAATCCGGGACAATATAATTCACCCCTCCACTTT. Encoded protein: CASSPNPGQYNSPLHF. V gene TRBV18 combines with J gene TRBJ1-6, with TRBD1 as a possible D gene (6 bases). This CDR3 spans 16 amino acids. V gave up 6 bases and J gave up 4 bases, with 16 bases separating them. CDR1 and CDR2 from the germline V gene are KGHSH and LQKENI.

This chain links TRBV5-1 with TRBJ2-5; 9 nucleotides align to TRBD2. CDR3 length: 17 amino acids. CDR1 SGHRS and CDR2 YFSETQ come from the germline V gene. The V gene end was trimmed by 2 bases and the J gene end by 5 bases; junction bases not matched to a gene: 13. The CDR3 sequence is CASSFQPSGAALETQYF. CDR3 bases: TGCGCCAGCAGCTTCCAACCTAGCGGGGCCGCGCTTGAGACCCAGTACTTC.

V and J are TRBV11-2 and TRBJ2-7; perhaps TRBD1 as D (6 bases). V was clipped by 5 bases and J by 4 bases, with 15 bases between them. This CDR3 is built from 14 residues. CDR1 and CDR2 (germline): SGHAT, FQNNGV. CDR3 in amino acids: CASSPQAGVYEQYF. The CDR3 DNA is TGTGCCAGCAGCCCCCAGGCAGGGGTTTACGAGCAGTACTTC.